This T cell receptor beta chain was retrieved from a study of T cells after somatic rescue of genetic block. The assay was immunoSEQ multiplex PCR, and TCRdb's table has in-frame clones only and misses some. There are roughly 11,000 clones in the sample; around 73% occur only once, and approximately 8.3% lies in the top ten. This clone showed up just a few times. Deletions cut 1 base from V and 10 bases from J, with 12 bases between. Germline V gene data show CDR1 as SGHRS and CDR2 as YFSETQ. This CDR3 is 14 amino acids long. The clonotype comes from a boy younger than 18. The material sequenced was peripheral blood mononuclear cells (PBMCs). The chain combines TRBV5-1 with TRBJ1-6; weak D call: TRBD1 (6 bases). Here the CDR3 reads CASSLKGEQSPLHF. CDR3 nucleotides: TGCGCCAGCAGCTTGAAGGGGGAACAATCACCCCTCCACTTT.